Below, 8 T cell receptor beta chains from the same sample are listed, as sequenced in a study of vaccination effects on CD4 cells after COVID-19. These receptors have no identified antigens. Sequencing followed a ViraFEST assay step that expanded antigen-specific CD4+ T cells with viral peptide pools. Isolation of CD4+ T cells took place after 10 days of culture. The data were produced by immunoSEQ multiplex PCR, yet TCRdb's version contains in-frame clones alone and is incomplete. The repertoire has under 65,000 clones, 75% to 90% of them found once; the top ten carry about 2.4%. The sequenced sample was CD4+ T cells from PBMCs cultured with HCoV-229E spike peptides, obtained before COVID-19 vaccination. The receptor set was obtained from a human donor who received a COVID-19 vaccine.

As for this clone: At one end, the junction sequence differs from germline, possibly due to a read error. This chain uses TRBV4-1 with TRBJ2-5, with a tentative D call TRBD2 (5 bases). Germline V gene data show CDR1 as MGHRA and CDR2 as YSYEKL. The CDR3 is 12 residues long. CDR3 region: CASSQDGRARDF. DNA for the CDR3: TGCGCCAGCAGCCAAGACGGGCGGGCCCGGGACTTC.

This chain uses TRBV29-1 with TRBJ2-5, with 7 bases lining up with TRBD1. Per the germline V gene, CDR1 is SQVTM and CDR2 is ANQGSEA. The CDR3 runs 14 residues. Trimming removed 8 bases from V and 6 bases from J; junction bases left unmatched: 15. This chain's CDR3 is CSITPQGIEKTQYF. CDR3 nucleotide sequence: TGCAGCATAACCCCACAGGGGATAGAAAAGACCCAGTACTTC.

The chain combines TRBV28 with TRBJ2-5; the D gene is possibly TRBD2 (5 bases). V dropped 2 bases and J dropped 4 bases, with 11 bases sitting between them. Germline values: CDR1 MDHEN, CDR2 SYDVKM. The CDR3 loop spans 14 amino acids. The CDR3 region is CASSLVHGGETQYF. In DNA form, the CDR3 reads TGTGCCAGCAGTTTAGTTCATGGAGGAGAGACCCAGTACTTC.

DNA of the CDR3: TGTGCCAGCCTAGGGCGGACTAGCGGCTCTGAGCAGTTCTTC. Its translation: CASLGRTSGSEQFF. The chain links TRBV3-1 (or the pseudogene TRBV3-2) to TRBJ2-1, with TRBD2 matching over 10 bases. In germline, CDR1 is LGHDT, CDR2 YNNKEL (reference sequence). After removal of 8 bases from V and 9 bases from J, the junction contained 10 bases not matched to a gene. This CDR3 has 14 residues.

The V call is TRBV29-1, the J call TRBJ1-1; 10 bases are a match to TRBD1. This CDR3 spans 11 amino acids. Germline assignment: CDR1 SQVTM and CDR2 ANQGSEA. J lost 11 bases, V lost 7 bases, and 7 bases had no gene match. CDR3 nucleotides: TGCAGCGCCCAGGACAGGGGGAGTGCTTTCTTT. Amino acid sequence: CSAQDRGSAFF.

A remark on this clone: This same CDR3 is encoded by further DNA sequences in the sample. This chain connects TRBV4-3 to TRBJ1-5; D is unclear. CDR3 length equals 13 residues. The germline V and J ends were trimmed by 0 bases and 7 bases, with 7 bases remaining between them. Germline CDR1 is LGHNA and CDR2 is YSLEER. The CDR3 nucleotides read TGCGCCAGCAGCCAAGAGGAGGGCCAGCCCCAGCATTTT. Translated: CASSQEEGQPQHF.

V usage is TRBV24-1 and J usage is TRBJ1-5; 10 bases align to TRBD1. V was pared by 3 bases and J by 4 bases, with 5 bases of the junction left unmatched. In germline, CDR1 is KGHDR, CDR2 SFDVKD. The length of the CDR3 is 16 residues. The CDR3 bases are TGTGCCACCAGTGATGAGGGACAGGGGTTTAATCAGCCCCAGCATTTT. Encoded protein: CATSDEGQGFNQPQHF.

This rearrangement joins TRBV19 to TRBJ2-5, with 7 nucleotides matching TRBD1. V was pared by 7 bases and J by 2 bases, with 7 bases of the junction left unmatched. The CDR3 covers 14 residues. Germline CDR1 and CDR2: LNHDA and SQIVND (reference sequence). Here the CDR3 DNA reads TGTGCCAGTACCCCTGGGACAGCACAAGAGACCCAGTACTTC. It specifies CASTPGTAQETQYF. The whole variable domain, filled in from reference TRBV19 and TRBJ2-5, reads DGGITQSPKYLFRKEGQNVTLSCEQNLNHDAMYWYRQDPGQGLRLIYYSQIVNDFQKGDIAEGYSVSREKKESFPLTVTSAQKNPTAFYLCASTPGTAQETQYFGPGTRLLVL.